These 7 T cell receptor beta chains originate from one sample sequenced in a study of blood T cell repertoires in COVID-19. The table came from immunoSEQ multiplex PCR; TCRdb's copy has only in-frame clones and leaves some out. The repertoire holds fewer than 120,000 clones, with approximately 90% as singletons. Sequencing used peripheral blood. The origin of the receptors is a woman between 45 and 60 years old with acute or convalescent COVID-19.

The V gene is TRBV18, the J gene TRBJ2-1; 9 bases align to TRBD1. The CDR3 has 15 residues. The ends lost 3 bases at V and 7 bases at J; junction bases unmatched: 7. Per germline, CDR1 KGHSH and CDR2 LQKENI. The CDR3 coding sequence is TGTGCCAGCTCACCTCCCGGGACAGGGCGGAATGAGCAGTTCTTC. Its translation: CASSPPGTGRNEQFF. Full variable domain (outside the CDR3, taken from reference TRBV18 and TRBJ2-1): NAGVMQNPRHLVRRRGQEARLRCSPMKGHSHVYWYRQLPEEGLKFMVYLQKENIIDESGMPKERFSAEFPKEGPSILRIQQVVRGDSAAYFCASSPPGTGRNEQFFGPGTRLTVL.

The chain carries TRBV7-9 and TRBJ1-1, with D unclear. The length of the CDR3 is 13 residues. Germline V gives CDR1 SEHNR, CDR2 FQNEAQ (reference sequence). V lost 2 bases, J lost 1 base, and 5 bases lay in between. The CDR3 nucleotides are TGTGCCAGCAGCTTACCCAGGAACACTGAAGCTTTCTTT. Its protein is CASSLPRNTEAFF.

The genes are TRBV12-3 or TRBV12-4 and TRBJ2-1; D unresolved. The CDR3 contains 13 residues. Trimming cost V 3 bases and J 5 bases, with 8 bases left between them. The CDR3 nucleotides are TGTGCCAGCAGTTTCAGCAGCGACAATGAGCAGTTCTTC. Translating it yields CASSFSSDNEQFF.

The chain combines TRBV7-9 with TRBJ2-5, with D hard to call. Looked up from germline, CDR1 is SEHNR and CDR2 is FQNEAQ (reference sequence). CDR3 length equals 13 residues. V was clipped by 0 bases and J by 2 bases, with 4 bases between them. In nucleotides, the CDR3 is TGTGCCAGCAGCTTAGCTCCACAAGAGACCCAGTACTTC. It translates to CASSLAPQETQYF.

This chain uses TRBV5-5 with TRBJ2-7; 8 bases map to TRBD2. There are 15 residues in the CDR3. Germline CDR1 is SGHKS and CDR2 is YYEKEE (reference sequence). The trim removed 0 bases at V and 0 bases at J, leaving 2 bases unmatched. CDR3 sequence reads: CASSLAGGISYEQYF. DNA of the CDR3: TGTGCCAGCAGCTTGGCGGGAGGGATCTCCTACGAGCAGTACTTC.

The CDR3 region is CASSRRFTDTQYF. The CDR3 DNA is TGTGCCAGCAGCCGCAGATTTACAGATACGCAGTATTTT. This chain links TRBV5-4 with TRBJ2-3; no reliable D call. Germline CDR1 is SGHNT and CDR2 is YYREEE (reference sequence). The CDR3 covers 13 residues. Trimming removed 4 bases at V and 3 bases at J, with 9 bases between.

This chain uses TRBV5-1 with TRBJ2-1, with D maybe TRBD2 (6 bases). The CDR3 is 14 residues long. The V gene lost 7 bases and the J gene lost 6 bases, with 17 bases spanning the gap. Germline lookup yields CDR1 SGHRS and CDR2 YFSETQ. CDR3 in DNA: TGCGCCAGCCTCCGGGACCCCGGGGGCAATGAGCAGTTCTTC. This sequence encodes CASLRDPGGNEQFF.